These T cell receptor beta chains were read from a single sample in a study of blood T cells in healthy people across ages. In TCRdb, the 5' RACE reads were re-called with MiXCR into one record per CDR3 protein. The table lists hundreds of thousands of distinct CDR3 sequences, around 24% of them singletons. This same sample was also part of a study on T cells of mothers and their children.

Sequencing input: blood. Receptor source: a boy aged 5-17 years in good health. Each CDR3 is given with its conserved first and last residue. The D gene is left open where the match is weak.

>TRBD1|TRBV25-1|TRBJ1-1
CASSDGLGTGGTTEAFF
>-|TRBV15|TRBJ2-2
CATSRDFQQNTGELFF
>TRBD2|TRBV20-1|TRBJ2-7
CSARDLAGELVEQYF
>-|TRBV7-2|TRBJ2-7
CASSYDSEQYF
>TRBD2|TRBV5-1|TRBJ2-1
CASSIGTSGRNEEQFF
>-|TRBV28|TRBJ2-5
CASSTGGAGETQYF
>-|TRBV12-3/TRBV12-4|TRBJ2-2
CASSSDVGELFF
>-|TRBV29-1|TRBJ1-5
CSVEVGAGGNQPQHF
>TRBD1|TRBV6-6|TRBJ1-1
CASSSIGGWTEAFF
>-|TRBV9|TRBJ2-2
CASSAPSGLNGGSDGELFF
>-|TRBV15|TRBJ2-3
CATSRDPGVGGDTQYF
>TRBD1|TRBV27|TRBJ2-2
CTSSLEPGGTGELFF
>TRBD1|TRBV6-2/TRBV6-3|TRBJ1-5
CASSKLQGASQPQHF
>TRBD1|TRBV5-1|TRBJ2-7
CASSKGQGTYEQYF
>TRBD1|TRBV7-9|TRBJ1-2
CASNSITGGLTSYGYTF
>TRBD1|TRBV7-2|TRBJ2-7
CASSLSRGSLEQYF
>TRBD1|TRBV20-1|TRBJ1-4
CSADRQGTNEKLFF
>-|TRBV25-1|TRBJ2-7
CASSDSHWSSYEQYF
>-|TRBV25-1|TRBJ2-5
CASSLFIGLQETQYF
>TRBD2|TRBV9|-
CASSGLAGGPGNEQFF
>TRBD2|TRBV7-2|TRBJ2-3
CASSSSPGLAGGDLTDTQYF
>-|TRBV10-3|TRBJ2-4
CAISDWMTEKNIQYF